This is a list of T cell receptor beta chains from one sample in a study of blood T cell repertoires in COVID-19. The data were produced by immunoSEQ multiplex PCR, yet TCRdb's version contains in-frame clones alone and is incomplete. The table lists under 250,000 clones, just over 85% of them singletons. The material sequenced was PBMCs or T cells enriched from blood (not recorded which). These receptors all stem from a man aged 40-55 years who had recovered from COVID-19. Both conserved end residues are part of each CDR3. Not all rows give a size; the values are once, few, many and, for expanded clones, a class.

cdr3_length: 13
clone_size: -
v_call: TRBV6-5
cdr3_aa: CAGDRVIGGELFF

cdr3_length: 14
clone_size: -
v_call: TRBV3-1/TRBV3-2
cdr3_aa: CASSSVPGAYEQYF

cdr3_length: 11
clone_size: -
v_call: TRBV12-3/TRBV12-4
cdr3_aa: CASSLSLEAFF

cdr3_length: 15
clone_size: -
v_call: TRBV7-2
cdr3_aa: CASSRRIVLEGTQYF

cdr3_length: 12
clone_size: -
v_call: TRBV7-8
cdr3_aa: CASSMRGYEQYF

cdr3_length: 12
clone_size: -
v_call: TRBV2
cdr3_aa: CASRQNNSPLHF

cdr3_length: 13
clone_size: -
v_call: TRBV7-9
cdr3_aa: CASSVGEFQPQHF

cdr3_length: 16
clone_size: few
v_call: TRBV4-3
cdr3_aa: CASSQDPRETNEKLFF

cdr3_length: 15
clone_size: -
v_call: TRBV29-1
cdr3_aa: CSVMSGGRKAYEQYF

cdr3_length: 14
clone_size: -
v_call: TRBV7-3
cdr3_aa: CASSVGGGYNEQFF

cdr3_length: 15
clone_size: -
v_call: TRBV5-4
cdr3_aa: CASSLGLQMNTEAFF

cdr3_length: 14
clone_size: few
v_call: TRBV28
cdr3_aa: CASSWGVGNQPQHF

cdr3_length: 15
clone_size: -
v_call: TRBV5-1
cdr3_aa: CASSLNGLGNQPQHF

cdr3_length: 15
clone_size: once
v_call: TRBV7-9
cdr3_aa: CASSFGSTGESPLHF